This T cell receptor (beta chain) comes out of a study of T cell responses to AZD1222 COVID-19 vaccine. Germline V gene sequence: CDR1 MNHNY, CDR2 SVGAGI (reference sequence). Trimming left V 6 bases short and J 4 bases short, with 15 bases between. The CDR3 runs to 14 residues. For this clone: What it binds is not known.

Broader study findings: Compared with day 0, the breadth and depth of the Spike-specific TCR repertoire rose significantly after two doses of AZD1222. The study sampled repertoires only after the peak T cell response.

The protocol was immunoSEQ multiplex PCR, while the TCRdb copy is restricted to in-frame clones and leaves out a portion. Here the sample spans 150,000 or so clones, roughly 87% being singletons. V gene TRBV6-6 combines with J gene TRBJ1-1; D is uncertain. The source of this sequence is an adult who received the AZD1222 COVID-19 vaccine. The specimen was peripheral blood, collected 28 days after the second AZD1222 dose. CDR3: CASRLTDSGTEAFF. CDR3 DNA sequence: TGTGCCAGCAGATTAACAGATTCCGGCACTGAAGCTTTCTTT.